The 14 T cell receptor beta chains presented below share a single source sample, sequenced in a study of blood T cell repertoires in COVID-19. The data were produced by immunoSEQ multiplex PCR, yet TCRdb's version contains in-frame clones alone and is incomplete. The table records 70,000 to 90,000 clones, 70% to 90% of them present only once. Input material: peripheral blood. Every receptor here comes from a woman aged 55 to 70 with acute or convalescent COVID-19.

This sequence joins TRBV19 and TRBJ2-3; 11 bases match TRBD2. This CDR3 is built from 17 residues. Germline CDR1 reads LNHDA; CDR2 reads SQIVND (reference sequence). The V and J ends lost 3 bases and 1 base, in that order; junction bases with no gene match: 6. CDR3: CASSILAGGRGTDTQYF. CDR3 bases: TGTGCCAGTAGTATCCTAGCGGGGGGCCGAGGCACAGATACGCAGTATTTT. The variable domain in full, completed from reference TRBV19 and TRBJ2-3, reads DGGITQSPKYLFRKEGQNVTLSCEQNLNHDAMYWYRQDPGQGLRLIYYSQIVNDFQKGDIAEGYSVSREKKESFPLTVTSAQKNPTAFYLCASSILAGGRGTDTQYFGPGTRLTVL.

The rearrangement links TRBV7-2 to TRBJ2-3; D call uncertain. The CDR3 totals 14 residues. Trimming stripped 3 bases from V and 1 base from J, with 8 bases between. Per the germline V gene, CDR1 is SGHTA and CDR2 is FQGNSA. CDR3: CASSFLGGTDTQYF. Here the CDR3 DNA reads TGTGCCAGCAGCTTCTTAGGAGGCACAGATACGCAGTATTTT.

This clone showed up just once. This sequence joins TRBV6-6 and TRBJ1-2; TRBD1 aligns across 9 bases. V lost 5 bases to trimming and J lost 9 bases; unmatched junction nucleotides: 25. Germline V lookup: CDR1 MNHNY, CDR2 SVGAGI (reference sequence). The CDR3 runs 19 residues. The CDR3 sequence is CASSPTRILAGTGTRSYTF. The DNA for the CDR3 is TGTGCCAGCAGTCCTACCCGCATATTGGCCGGGACAGGGACACGGAGCTACACCTTC.

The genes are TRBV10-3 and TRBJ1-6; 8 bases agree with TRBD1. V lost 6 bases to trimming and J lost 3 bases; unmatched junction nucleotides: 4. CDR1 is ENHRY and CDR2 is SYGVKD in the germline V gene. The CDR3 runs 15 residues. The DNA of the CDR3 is TGTGCCATCAGGGACAGGGAGCTCTATAATTCACCCCTCCACTTT. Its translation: CAIRDRELYNSPLHF.

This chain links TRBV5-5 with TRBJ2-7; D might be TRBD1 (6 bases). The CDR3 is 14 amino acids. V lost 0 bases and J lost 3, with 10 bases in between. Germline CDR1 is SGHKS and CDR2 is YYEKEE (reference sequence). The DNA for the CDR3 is TGTGCCAGCAGCTTGGAGAACAGGGACTACGAGCAGTACGTC. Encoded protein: CASSLENRDYEQYV.

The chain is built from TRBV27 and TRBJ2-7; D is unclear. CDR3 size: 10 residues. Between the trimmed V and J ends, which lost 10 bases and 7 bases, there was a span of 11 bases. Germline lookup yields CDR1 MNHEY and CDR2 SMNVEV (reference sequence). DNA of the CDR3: TGTGCCACTCTCCGGTGGGAGCAGTACGTC. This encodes CATLRWEQYV.

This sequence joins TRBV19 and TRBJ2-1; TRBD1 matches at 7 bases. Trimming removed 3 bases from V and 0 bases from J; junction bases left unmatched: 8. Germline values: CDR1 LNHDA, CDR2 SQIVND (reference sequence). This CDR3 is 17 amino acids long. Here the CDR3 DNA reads TGTGCCAGTAGTATTGTCCCGGGACAGAGCTCCTACAATGAGCAGTTCTTC. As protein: CASSIVPGQSSYNEQFF.

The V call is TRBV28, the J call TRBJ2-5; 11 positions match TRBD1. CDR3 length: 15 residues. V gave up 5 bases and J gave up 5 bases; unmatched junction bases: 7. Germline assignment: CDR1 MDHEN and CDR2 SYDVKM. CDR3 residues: CASSPQDRGRETQYF. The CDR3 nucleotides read TGTGCCAGCAGTCCCCAGGACAGGGGGCGTGAGACCCAGTACTTC.

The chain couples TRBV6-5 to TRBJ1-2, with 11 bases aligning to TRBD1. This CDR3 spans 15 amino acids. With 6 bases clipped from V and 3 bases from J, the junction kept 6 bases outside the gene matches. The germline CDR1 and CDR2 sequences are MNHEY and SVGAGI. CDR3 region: CASSRTGQGDYGYTF. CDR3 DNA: TGTGCCAGCAGCCGTACGGGACAGGGGGACTATGGCTACACCTTC.

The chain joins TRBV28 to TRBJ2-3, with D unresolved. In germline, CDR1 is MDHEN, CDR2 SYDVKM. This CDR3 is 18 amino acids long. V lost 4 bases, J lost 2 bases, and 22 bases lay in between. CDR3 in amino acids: CASSSPVQEAPYTDTQYF. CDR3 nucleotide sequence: TGTGCCAGCAGTTCCCCTGTACAAGAAGCGCCTTACACAGATACGCAGTATTTT.

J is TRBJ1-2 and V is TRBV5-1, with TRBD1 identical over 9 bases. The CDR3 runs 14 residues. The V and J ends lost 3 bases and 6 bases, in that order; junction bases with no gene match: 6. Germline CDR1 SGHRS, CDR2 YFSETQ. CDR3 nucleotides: TGCGCCAGCAGCTCGGGGGACAGGGAAAATGGCTACACCTTC. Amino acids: CASSSGDRENGYTF. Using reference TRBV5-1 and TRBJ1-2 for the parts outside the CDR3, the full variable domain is KAGVTQTPRYLIKTRGQQVTLSCSPISGHRSVSWYQQTPGQGLQFLFEYFSETQRNKGNFPGRFSGRQFSNSRSEMNVSTLELGDSALYLCASSSGDRENGYTFGSGTRLTVV.

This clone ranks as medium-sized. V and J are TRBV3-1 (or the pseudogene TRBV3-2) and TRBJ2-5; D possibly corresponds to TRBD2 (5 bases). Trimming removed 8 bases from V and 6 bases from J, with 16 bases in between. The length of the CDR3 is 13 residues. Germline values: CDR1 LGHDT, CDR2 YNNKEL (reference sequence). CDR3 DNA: TGTGCCAGCTCCTTTCGTAGCGTGCAGACCCAGTACTTC. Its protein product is CASSFRSVQTQYF.

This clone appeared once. CDR3 DNA sequence: TGTGCCAGCAGCCTCGGGACTAGCGGGGGGCCTCGGGTTGCAGATACGCAGTATTTT. Translating it yields CASSLGTSGGPRVADTQYF. The V gene is TRBV3-1 (or the pseudogene TRBV3-2), the J gene TRBJ2-3; 15 nucleotides align to TRBD2. After removal of 4 bases from V and 4 bases from J, the junction contained 12 bases not matched to a gene. The length of the CDR3 is 19 residues. The V gene's germline CDR1 is LGHDT and CDR2 YNNKEL (reference sequence).

CDR3: CASSLFQGPNGYTF. CDR3 DNA sequence: TGTGCCAGCAGTTTATTCCAGGGGCCGAATGGCTACACCTTC. The V call is TRBV28, the J call TRBJ1-2; D is possibly TRBD1 (6 bases). Trimming stripped 1 base from V and 6 bases from J, with 12 bases between. The CDR3 contains 14 residues. The germline V gene has CDR1 MDHEN and CDR2 SYDVKM.